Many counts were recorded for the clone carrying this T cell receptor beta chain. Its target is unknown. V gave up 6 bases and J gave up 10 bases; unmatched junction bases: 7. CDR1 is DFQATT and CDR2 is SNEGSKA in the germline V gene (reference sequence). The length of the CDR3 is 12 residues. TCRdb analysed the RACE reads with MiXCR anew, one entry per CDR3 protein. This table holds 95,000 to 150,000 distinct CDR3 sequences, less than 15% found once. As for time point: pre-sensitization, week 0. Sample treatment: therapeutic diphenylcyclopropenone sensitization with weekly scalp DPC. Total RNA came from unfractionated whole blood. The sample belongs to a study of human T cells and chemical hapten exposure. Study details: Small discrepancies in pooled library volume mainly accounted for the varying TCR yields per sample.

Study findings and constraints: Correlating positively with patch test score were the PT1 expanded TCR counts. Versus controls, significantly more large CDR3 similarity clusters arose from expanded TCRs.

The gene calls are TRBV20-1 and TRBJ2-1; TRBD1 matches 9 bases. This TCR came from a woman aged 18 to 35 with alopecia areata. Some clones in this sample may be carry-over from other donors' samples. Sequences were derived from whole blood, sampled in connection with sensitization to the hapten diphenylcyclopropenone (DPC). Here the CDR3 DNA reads TGCAGTGCAATAACAGGGGGCAGGGAGCAGTTCTTC. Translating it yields CSAITGGREQFF.